This T cell receptor beta chain derives from a study of T cells in women clearing cervical HPV infection. Study background: Donors had HPV16-related CIN3 or worse; 2 had invasive cancer. HLA type stays a possible confounder, typing being limited. Case blood drawn at lesion detection; control blood after infection cleared.

With respect to this clone: The CDR3 is cut off 3 residues early in the read; its end comes from the germline J gene.

Assay: immunoSEQ multiplex PCR; the TCRdb copy retains only in-frame clones and omits some. Recorded here are tens of thousands of clones; the top ten clones represent 6.5% to 8.5%. Germline V gene data show CDR1 as MNHNS and CDR2 as SASEGT. V dropped 4 bases and J dropped 2; count of bases not matched to a gene: 6. The CDR3 sequence is 16 residues long. This rearrangement joins TRBV6-1 to TRBJ2-1; TRBD2 agrees at 9 bases. This receptor was taken from a woman aged 18 to 75 with a cervical HPV16 infection that either progressed to CIN3+ or cleared (not recorded which). Sequencing was done on a sample of blood buffy coat. CDR3 DNA (partial): TGTGCCAGCAGTGCGTCTAGCGGGGCGCCCTACAATGAG. This encodes CASSASSGAPYNE. The CDR3 in its entirety is CASSASSGAPYNEQFF.